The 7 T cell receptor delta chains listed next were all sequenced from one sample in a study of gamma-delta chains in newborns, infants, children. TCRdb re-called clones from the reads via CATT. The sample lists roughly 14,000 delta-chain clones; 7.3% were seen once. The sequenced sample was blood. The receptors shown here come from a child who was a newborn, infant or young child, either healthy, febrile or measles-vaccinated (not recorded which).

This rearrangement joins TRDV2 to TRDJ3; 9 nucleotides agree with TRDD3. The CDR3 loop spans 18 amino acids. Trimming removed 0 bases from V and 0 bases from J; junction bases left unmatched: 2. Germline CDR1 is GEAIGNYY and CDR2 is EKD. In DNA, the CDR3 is TGTGCCTGTGACACCGTGGGGATACGCTCCTGGGACACCCGACAGATGTTTTTC. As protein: CACDTVGIRSWDTRQMFF.

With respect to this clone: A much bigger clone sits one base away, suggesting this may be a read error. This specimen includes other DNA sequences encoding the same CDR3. The CDR3 region is CACDTLGDLTAQLFF. The CDR3 nucleotides read TGTGCCTGTGACACCTTGGGGGATTTGACAGCACAACTCTTCTTT. This sequence joins TRDV2 and TRDJ2; 7 bases map to TRDD3. The trim removed 0 bases at V and 1 base at J, leaving 1 base unmatched. This CDR3 is built from 15 residues. CDR1 is GEAIGNYY, CDR2 EKD, per germline.

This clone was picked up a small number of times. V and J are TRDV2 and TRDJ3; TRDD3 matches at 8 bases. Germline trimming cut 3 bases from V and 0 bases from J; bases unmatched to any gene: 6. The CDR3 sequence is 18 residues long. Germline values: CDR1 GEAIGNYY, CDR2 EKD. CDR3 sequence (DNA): TGTGCCTGTGACGTACTGGGGGGCGACTCCTGGGACACCCGACAGATGTTTTTC. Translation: CACDVLGGDSWDTRQMFF.

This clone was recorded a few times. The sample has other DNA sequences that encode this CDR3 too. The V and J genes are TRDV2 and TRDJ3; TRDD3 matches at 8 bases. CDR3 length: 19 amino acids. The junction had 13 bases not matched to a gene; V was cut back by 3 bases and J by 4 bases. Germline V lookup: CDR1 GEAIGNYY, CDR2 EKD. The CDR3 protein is CACDSNWGPYTWDTRQMFF. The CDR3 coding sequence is TGTGCCTGTGACTCGAACTGGGGGCCTTATACGTGGGACACCCGACAGATGTTTTTC.

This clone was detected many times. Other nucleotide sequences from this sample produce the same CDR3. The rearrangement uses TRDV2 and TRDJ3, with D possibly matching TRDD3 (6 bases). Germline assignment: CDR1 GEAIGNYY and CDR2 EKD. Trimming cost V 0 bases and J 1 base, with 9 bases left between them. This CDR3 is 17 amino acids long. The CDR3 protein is CACDTWGGSWDTRQMFF. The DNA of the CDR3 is TGTGCCTGTGACACCTGGGGGGGATCCTGGGACACCCGACAGATGTTTTTC.

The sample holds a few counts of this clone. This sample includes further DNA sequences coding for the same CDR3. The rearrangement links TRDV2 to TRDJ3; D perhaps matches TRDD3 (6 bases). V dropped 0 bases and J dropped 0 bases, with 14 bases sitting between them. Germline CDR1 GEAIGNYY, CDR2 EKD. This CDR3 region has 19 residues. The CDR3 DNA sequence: TGTGCCTGTGACACCGTTACTGGGCCTCTCTCCTGGGACACCCGACAGATGTTTTTC. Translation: CACDTVTGPLSWDTRQMFF.

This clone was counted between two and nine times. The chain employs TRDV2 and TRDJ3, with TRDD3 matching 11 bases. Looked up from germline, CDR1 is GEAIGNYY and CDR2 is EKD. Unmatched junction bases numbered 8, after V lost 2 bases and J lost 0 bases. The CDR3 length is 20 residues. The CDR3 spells CACDKLGDSLSSWDTRQMFF. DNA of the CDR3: TGTGCCTGTGACAAACTGGGGGATAGCCTTAGCTCCTGGGACACCCGACAGATGTTTTTC.